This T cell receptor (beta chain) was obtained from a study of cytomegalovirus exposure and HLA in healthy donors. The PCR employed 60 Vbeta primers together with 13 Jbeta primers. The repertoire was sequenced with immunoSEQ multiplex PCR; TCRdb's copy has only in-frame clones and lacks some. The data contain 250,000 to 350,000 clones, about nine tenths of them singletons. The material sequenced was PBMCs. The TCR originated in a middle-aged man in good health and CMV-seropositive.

This CDR3 is CASSTAGTAHYEQYF. CDR3 nucleotide sequence: TGTGCCAGCAGCACAGCCGGGACAGCCCACTACGAGCAGTACTTC. This chain links TRBV7-9 with TRBJ2-7, with 7 bases that match TRBD1. The CDR3 spans 15 residues. Unmatched junction bases numbered 10, after V lost 5 bases and J lost 3 bases. CDR1 and CDR2 from the germline V gene are SEHNR and FQNEAQ (reference sequence).